What follows are 32 T cell receptor beta chains derived from one specimen sequenced in a study of blood T cell repertoires in COVID-19 (dated by TCRdb to 2020 to 2022). The receptor library was made with the immunoSEQ multiplex PCR assay. The source is immuneACCESS, and TCRdb retained only in-frame sequences with V and J called. Part of the clones is not carried over; for the studies checked, unresolved V genes explain less than half of this, and the remainder is unexplained. The sample profile shows 400,000 or so clones; around 87% of them were found once. In total, the top ten clones hold 2.5% to 3.5% of the sample. Sequencing was carried out using peripheral blood. The receptor set was obtained from a human donor in a cohort sampled during active COVID-19.

The gene calls are TRBV27 and TRBJ2-1; TRBD2 matches at 9 bases. Germline CDR1 reads MNHEY; CDR2 reads SMNVEV (reference sequence). Trimming cost V 6 bases and J 4 bases; bases outside gene matches: 7. The CDR3 contains 15 residues. The CDR3 is CASSYTTSGYNEQFF. DNA of the CDR3: TGTGCCAGCAGCTATACGACTAGCGGATACAATGAGCAGTTCTTC.

The rearrangement uses TRBV5-1 and TRBJ2-1, with 13 bases fitting TRBD2. J gave up 4 bases and V 1 base, and 8 bases lay outside the gene matches. This CDR3 is 18 amino acids long. Germline assignment: CDR1 SGHRS and CDR2 YFSETQ. CDR3 in DNA: TGCGCCAGCAGCTTGCTGGGACTAGCGGGATCGTCGTACAATGAGCAGTTCTTC. Protein product: CASSLLGLAGSSYNEQFF. The full variable domain, its missing parts supplied by reference TRBV5-1 and TRBJ2-1, is KAGVTQTPRYLIKTRGQQVTLSCSPISGHRSVSWYQQTPGQGLQFLFEYFSETQRNKGNFPGRFSGRQFSNSRSEMNVSTLELGDSALYLCASSLLGLAGSSYNEQFFGPGTRLTVL.

CDR3 nucleotide sequence: TGTGCCAGCAGCTTACTAGCGGGAGGGCGAGAAGGGGAGCTGTTTTTT. Translated: CASSLLAGGREGELFF. V and J are TRBV7-6 and TRBJ2-2, with 12 bases identical to TRBD2. CDR3 size: 16 residues. With 2 bases clipped from V and 8 bases from J, the junction kept 6 bases outside the gene matches. The germline gives CDR1 SGHVS, CDR2 FNYEAQ.

The CDR3 nucleotides are TGTGCCAGTAGTGACCTGCGGAGCAGAGCGGACACTGAAGCTTTCTTT. This translates into CASSDLRSRADTEAFF. J is TRBJ1-1 and V is TRBV19, with D unclear. The CDR3 is made up of 16 amino acids. V dropped 5 bases and J dropped 3 bases, with 19 bases sitting between them. Germline values: CDR1 LNHDA, CDR2 SQIVND (reference sequence).

V usage is TRBV5-1 and J usage is TRBJ2-3; D not resolved. Germline V gene sequence: CDR1 SGHRS, CDR2 YFSETQ. Deletions cut 0 bases from V and 2 bases from J, with 4 bases between. This CDR3 comprises 13 residues. The CDR3 coding sequence is TGCGCCAGCAGCTTGGTTCTCACAGATACGCAGTATTTT. Translated, it gives CASSLVLTDTQYF.

The rearrangement links TRBV9 to TRBJ2-5, with D possibly TRBD1 on 6 matching bases. CDR3 length: 14 amino acids. Between the trimmed V and J ends, which lost 0 bases and 5 bases, there was a span of 11 bases. Germline V gene sequence: CDR1 SGDLS, CDR2 YYNGEE. CDR3 nucleotides: TGTGCCAGCAGCGTAGAGGTGGGGGCGGAGACCCAGTACTTC. Its translation: CASSVEVGAETQYF.

The chain is built from TRBV4-2 and TRBJ1-2; TRBD1 matches 9 bases. The V segment lost 2 bases and the J segment 4 bases; nucleotides outside the gene matches: 11. The V gene's germline CDR1 is LGHNA and CDR2 YNFKEQ. The CDR3 totals 17 residues. The CDR3 nucleotides are TGTGCCAGCAGCCAACACAGGACAGGGGATGGGATCTATGGCTACACCTTC. Protein product: CASSQHRTGDGIYGYTF.

The rearrangement uses TRBV29-1 and TRBJ2-5; 7 bases line up with TRBD1. The CDR3 has 13 residues. After removal of 7 bases from V and 1 base from J, the junction contained 6 bases not matched to a gene. Per the germline V gene, CDR1 is SQVTM and CDR2 is ANQGSEA. CDR3 nucleotide sequence: TGCAGCGCCGGACAGGCGGTCCAAGAGACCCAGTACTTC. It is translated as CSAGQAVQETQYF. The entire variable domain, with the rest obtained from reference TRBV29-1 and TRBJ2-5, is as follows: SAVISQKPSRDICQRGTSLTIQCQVDSQVTMMFWYRQQPGQSLTLIATANQGSEATYESGFVIDKFPISRPNLTFSTLTVSNMSPEDSSIYLCSAGQAVQETQYFGPGTRLLVL.

The chain uses TRBV10-3 and TRBJ2-5, with a weak D call TRBD1 (6 bases). Germline lookup yields CDR1 ENHRY and CDR2 SYGVKD. The CDR3 totals 15 residues. Trimming shortened V by 2 bases and J by 1 base, and 11 bases separated the two germline ends. The CDR3 DNA reads TGTGCCATCAGTGAGACTAGAGGGGGCCAAGAGACCCAGTACTTC. Translated, it gives CAISETRGGQETQYF.

V is TRBV5-6 and J is TRBJ2-7; 7 bases match TRBD2. Germline loops: CDR1 SGHDT, CDR2 YYEEEE. This CDR3 region has 15 residues. V shed 4 bases and J 3 bases; nucleotides not matched to a gene: 10. The CDR3 sequence is CASSNGGGVGYEQYF. The CDR3 nucleotides read TGTGCCAGCAGCAATGGCGGGGGAGTGGGCTACGAGCAGTACTTC.

V and J are TRBV19 and TRBJ2-7; D is possibly TRBD1 (5 bases). Germline V CDR1 and CDR2: LNHDA, SQIVND (reference sequence). V shed 6 bases and J shed 7 bases, with 22 bases lying between them. This CDR3 has 15 residues. The CDR3 spells CASSTGNTGLGEQYF. As DNA, the CDR3 is TGTGCCAGTAGCACAGGTAATACGGGTTTGGGGGAGCAGTACTTC.

The chain couples TRBV3-1 (or the pseudogene TRBV3-2) to TRBJ2-3; D possibly corresponds to TRBD2 (5 bases). This CDR3 is built from 13 residues. The V end was cut by 0 bases, the J end by 5 bases, with 6 bases between. Germline values: CDR1 LGHDT, CDR2 YNNKEL (reference sequence). For the CDR3, the DNA is TGTGCCAGCAGCCAAGAAGGAGGAGATACGCAGTATTTT. Encoded protein: CASSQEGGDTQYF.

The V and J genes are TRBV4-1 and TRBJ2-7; D is uncertain. Trimming removed 1 base from V and 1 base from J, with 8 bases in between. CDR3 size: 14 residues. The germline V gene has CDR1 MGHRA and CDR2 YSYEKL. The chain's CDR3 is CASSQVAVSYEQYF. CDR3 nucleotide sequence: TGCGCCAGCAGCCAAGTGGCGGTTTCCTACGAGCAGTACTTC.

This clone was seen a few times. The same CDR3 also results from other DNA sequences found in this sample. This chain uses TRBV9 with TRBJ1-6; 7 positions agree with TRBD1. After removal of 3 bases from V and 7 bases from J, the junction contained 7 bases not matched to a gene. This CDR3 contains 15 residues. Germline lookup yields CDR1 SGDLS and CDR2 YYNGEE. The CDR3: CASSGTGTENSPLHF. For the CDR3, the DNA is TGTGCCAGCAGCGGAACAGGGACAGAGAATTCACCCCTCCACTTT. The entire variable domain, with the rest obtained from reference TRBV9 and TRBJ1-6, is as follows: DSGVTQTPKHLITATGQRVTLRCSPRSGDLSVYWYQQSLDQGLQFLIQYYNGEERAKGNILERFSAQQFPDLHSELNLSSLELGDSALYFCASSGTGTENSPLHFGNGTRLTVT.

J is TRBJ1-3 and V is TRBV7-3; D is undetermined. Per germline, CDR1 SGHTA and CDR2 FQGTGA. The germline V and J ends were trimmed by 5 bases and 6 bases, with 5 bases remaining between them. The CDR3 loop spans 11 amino acids. The CDR3 spells CASSRPNTIYF. DNA of the CDR3: TGTGCCAGCAGCCGTCCAAACACCATATATTTT.

The chain is built from TRBV9 and TRBJ2-3; 7 bases map to TRBD2. Per the germline V gene, CDR1 is SGDLS and CDR2 is YYNGEE. The CDR3 is 14 amino acids. Trimming removed 4 bases from V and 2 bases from J; junction bases left unmatched: 4. CDR3 in DNA: TGTGCCAGCAGCCCGAGCGGGATCACAGATACGCAGTATTTT. It specifies CASSPSGITDTQYF. The full variable domain, its missing parts supplied by reference TRBV9 and TRBJ2-3, is DSGVTQTPKHLITATGQRVTLRCSPRSGDLSVYWYQQSLDQGLQFLIQYYNGEERAKGNILERFSAQQFPDLHSELNLSSLELGDSALYFCASSPSGITDTQYFGPGTRLTVL.

This chain connects TRBV12-2 to TRBJ2-7; no DNA check was done on the table's D call, TRBD1. TRBV12-2 is a pseudogene locus. The CDR3 runs to 16 residues. CDR3 amino acids: CASRAPRPGVVYEQYF. CDR3 DNA: TGTGCAAGTCGCGCCCCCCGTCCAGGGGTGGTTTACGAGCAGTACTTC.

Points on this clone: At the DNA level, this CDR3 is encoded by other sequences in the same sample as well. The chain uses TRBV5-1 and TRBJ2-5; possible D gene TRBD1, 6 bases. CDR3 length: 13 residues. V lost 2 bases to trimming and J lost 2 bases, with 7 bases between them. CDR1 is SGHRS, CDR2 YFSETQ, per germline. The CDR3 sequence is CASSFQGQETQYF. The DNA for the CDR3 is TGCGCCAGCAGCTTCCAGGGGCAAGAGACCCAGTACTTC.

The chain uses TRBV5-6 and TRBJ1-3; 8 positions agree with TRBD1. The CDR3 runs 16 residues. Germline V CDR1 and CDR2: SGHDT, YYEEEE. With 1 base clipped from V and 4 bases from J, the junction kept 7 bases outside the gene matches. The CDR3 spells CASSLRTGKWGNTIYF. Written as DNA, the CDR3 is TGTGCCAGCAGCTTGCGGACAGGGAAGTGGGGAAACACCATATATTTT.

The chain has TRBV14 and TRBJ2-5; the D is unclear. The CDR3 runs 13 residues. The V gene lost 2 bases and the J gene lost 2 bases, with 6 bases spanning the gap. Germline values: CDR1 SGHDN, CDR2 FVKESK. CDR3 coding DNA: TGTGCCAGCAGCCAACGCCAGCAAGAGACCCAGTACTTC. Protein: CASSQRQQETQYF.

This chain connects TRBV11-2 to TRBJ2-1, with 10 bases lining up with TRBD2. CDR1 and CDR2 (germline): SGHAT, FQNNGV. V gave up 1 base and J gave up 9 bases; unmatched junction bases: 6. The CDR3 is made up of 15 amino acids. CDR3 residues: CASSLVSGGASEQFF. CDR3 DNA sequence: TGTGCCAGCAGCTTAGTGAGCGGGGGGGCCTCTGAGCAGTTCTTC. Drawing the rest from reference TRBV11-2 and TRBJ2-1, the complete variable domain is EAGVAQSPRYKIIEKRQSVAFWCNPISGHATLYWYQQILGQGPKLLIQFQNNGVVDDSQLPKDRFSAERLKGVDSTLKIQPAKLEDSAVYLCASSLVSGGASEQFFGPGTRLTVL.

The chain recombines TRBV4-2 with TRBJ1-2, with no clear D. The CDR3 extends over 13 amino acids. Germline CDR1 is LGHNA and CDR2 is YNFKEQ. The ends were cut back, 1 base at V and 4 bases at J, with 7 bases in the middle. CDR3 nucleotides: TGTGCCAGCAGCCAAGTTCAAGCCTATGGCTACACCTTC. Protein: CASSQVQAYGYTF.

The rearrangement links TRBV13 to TRBJ2-7; the match to TRBD2 covers 9 bases. CDR3 size: 14 residues. The germline gives CDR1 PRHDT, CDR2 FYEKMQ (reference sequence). Trimming cost V 2 bases and J 5 bases; bases outside gene matches: 4. The CDR3 spells CASSLRLAVNEQYF. DNA for the CDR3: TGTGCCAGCAGCTTAAGACTAGCGGTTAACGAGCAGTACTTC.

The V and J genes are TRBV6-5 and TRBJ1-1; D is perhaps TRBD1 (6 bases). The CDR3 extends over 13 amino acids. Germline V lookup: CDR1 MNHEY, CDR2 SVGAGI. The V end was cut by 6 bases, the J end by 10 bases, with 18 bases between. The CDR3 DNA sequence: TGTGCCAGCAGCGCGGACAGCGGTCTTCGAGCTTTCTTT. Encoded protein: CASSADSGLRAFF.

This chain joins TRBV19 and TRBJ2-3; 11 positions match TRBD2. This CDR3 has 15 amino acids. Germline values: CDR1 LNHDA, CDR2 SQIVND (reference sequence). J gave up 4 bases and V 5 bases, and 5 bases lay outside the gene matches. The CDR3 bases are TGTGCCAGTAGTCAAATAGCGGGAGGGGCAGATACGCAGTATTTT. Protein sequence: CASSQIAGGADTQYF.

This chain connects TRBV9 to TRBJ1-2, with 7 bases matching TRBD1. The germline V gene encodes CDR1 SGDLS and CDR2 YYNGEE. V was clipped by 0 bases and J by 3 bases; unmatched bases: 5. The CDR3 loop spans 15 amino acids. The CDR3 loop reads CASSVDHRGDYGYTF. Written as DNA, the CDR3 is TGTGCCAGCAGCGTAGACCACAGGGGTGACTATGGCTACACCTTC.

The V and J genes are TRBV12-3 or TRBV12-4 and TRBJ1-2; unclear D gene. The length of the CDR3 is 13 residues. V lost 3 bases and J lost 4, with 9 bases in between. In DNA form, the CDR3 reads TGTGCCAGCAGTTTTGATTCTACCTATGGCTACACCTTC. This gives the protein CASSFDSTYGYTF.

The chain links TRBV7-8 to TRBJ2-1; perhaps TRBD1 as D (7 bases). The CDR3 contains 16 residues. V shed 2 bases and J shed 0 bases, with 11 bases lying between them. Germline V gene data show CDR1 as SGHVS and CDR2 as FQNEAQ. CDR3 DNA sequence: TGTGCCAGCAGCTTATGGGGGGACAGCTCCTACAATGAGCAGTTCTTC. It specifies CASSLWGDSSYNEQFF.

Turning to this clone: Different DNA sequences within this sample yield the same CDR3. The genes are TRBV5-1 and TRBJ2-3; no firm D call. Germline loops: CDR1 SGHRS, CDR2 YFSETQ. Trimming cost V 4 bases and J 3 bases, with 15 bases left between them. This CDR3 is 15 amino acids long. CDR3 sequence reads: CASSRTGGPTDTQYF. DNA of the CDR3: TGCGCCAGCAGCCGAACCGGTGGGCCTACAGATACGCAGTATTTT.

The genes are TRBV13 and TRBJ2-7; TRBD2 might be the D (6 bases). The CDR3 runs to 13 residues. The V and J ends lost 5 bases and 0 bases respectively, with 8 bases between them. Germline CDR1 PRHDT, CDR2 FYEKMQ (reference sequence). The CDR3 sequence: CASSVGGSYEQYF. The CDR3 bases are TGTGCCAGCAGCGTGGGGGGCTCCTACGAGCAGTACTTC.

This chain joins TRBV24-1 and TRBJ1-4; D unclear. This CDR3 region has 15 residues. The germline gives CDR1 KGHDR, CDR2 SFDVKD. The V gene lost 3 bases and the J gene lost 7 bases, with 14 bases spanning the gap. CDR3 nucleotide sequence: TGTGCCACCAGTGATCCCGACACCACCGGTGAAAAACTGTTTTTT. The encoded protein is CATSDPDTTGEKLFF.

This clone was seen a single time. The gene calls are TRBV7-9 and TRBJ2-2; 8 bases are a match to TRBD1. Looked up from germline, CDR1 is SEHNR and CDR2 is FQNEAQ (reference sequence). There are 19 residues in the CDR3. The V segment lost 7 bases and the J segment 1 base; nucleotides outside the gene matches: 17. CDR3 bases: TGTGCCAGCACCACAGGGGTAAGGACAGGGAGCCGGAACACCGGGGAGCTGTTTTTT. It yields the protein CASTTGVRTGSRNTGELFF.